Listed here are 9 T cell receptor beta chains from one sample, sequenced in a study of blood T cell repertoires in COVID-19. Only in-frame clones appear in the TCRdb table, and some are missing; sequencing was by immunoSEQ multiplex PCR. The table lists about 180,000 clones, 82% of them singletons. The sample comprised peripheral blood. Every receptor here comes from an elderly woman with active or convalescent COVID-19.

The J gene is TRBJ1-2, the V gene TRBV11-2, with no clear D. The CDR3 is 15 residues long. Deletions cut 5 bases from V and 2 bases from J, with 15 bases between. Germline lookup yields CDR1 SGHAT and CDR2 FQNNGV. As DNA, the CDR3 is TGTGCCAGCAGCGTATCCCCCGGCGGAAACTATGGCTACACCTTC. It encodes CASSVSPGGNYGYTF.

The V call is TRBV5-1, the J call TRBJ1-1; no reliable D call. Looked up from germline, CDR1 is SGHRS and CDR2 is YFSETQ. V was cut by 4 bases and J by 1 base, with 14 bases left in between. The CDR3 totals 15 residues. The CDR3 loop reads CASSERVAENTEAFF. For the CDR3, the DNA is TGCGCCAGCAGCGAACGAGTAGCCGAGAACACTGAAGCTTTCTTT.

CDR3 bases: TGTGCCAGCAGCGCATTTAGCGGGGCGGGCAATGAGCAGTTCTTC. Translation: CASSAFSGAGNEQFF. The V gene is TRBV9, the J gene TRBJ2-1, with 8 positions matching TRBD2. CDR3 length: 15 amino acids. Unmatched junction bases numbered 8, after V lost 3 bases and J lost 6 bases. The germline CDR1 and CDR2 sequences are SGDLS and YYNGEE.

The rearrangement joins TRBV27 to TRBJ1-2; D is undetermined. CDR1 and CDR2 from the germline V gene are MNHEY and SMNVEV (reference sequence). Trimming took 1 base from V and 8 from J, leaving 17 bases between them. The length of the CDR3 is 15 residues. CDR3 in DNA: TGTGCCAGCAGTTTATACGCGACCCGGAGGCTCGGCTACACCTTC. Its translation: CASSLYATRRLGYTF.

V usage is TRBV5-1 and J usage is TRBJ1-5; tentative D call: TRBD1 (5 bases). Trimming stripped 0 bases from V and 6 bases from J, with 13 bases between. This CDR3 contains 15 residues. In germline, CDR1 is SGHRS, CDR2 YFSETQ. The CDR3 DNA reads TGCGCCAGCAGCTTGGAGGCCGGGGGAGGTCAGCCCCAGCATTTT. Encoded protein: CASSLEAGGGQPQHF.

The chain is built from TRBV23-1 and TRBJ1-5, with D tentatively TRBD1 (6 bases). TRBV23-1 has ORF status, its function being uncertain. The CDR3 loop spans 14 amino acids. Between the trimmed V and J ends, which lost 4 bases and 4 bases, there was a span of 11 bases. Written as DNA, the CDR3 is TGCGCCAGCAGTCCCGGGACAACTAATCAGCCCCAGCATTTT. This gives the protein CASSPGTTNQPQHF.

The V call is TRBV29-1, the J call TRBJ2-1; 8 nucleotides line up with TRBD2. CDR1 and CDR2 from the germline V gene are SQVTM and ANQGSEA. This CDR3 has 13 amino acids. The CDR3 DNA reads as TGCAGTGTTAGCGGGGCTGGCTTCAATGAGCAGTTCTTC. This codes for CSVSGAGFNEQFF.

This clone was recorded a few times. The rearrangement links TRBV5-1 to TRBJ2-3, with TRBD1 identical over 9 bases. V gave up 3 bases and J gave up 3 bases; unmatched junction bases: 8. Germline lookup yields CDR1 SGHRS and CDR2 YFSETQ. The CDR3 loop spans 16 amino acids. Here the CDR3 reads CASSYQDRGGTDTQYF. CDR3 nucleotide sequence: TGCGCCAGCAGCTACCAGGACAGGGGCGGGACAGATACGCAGTATTTT.

CDR3 sequence reads: CASSFRPGTPSSYEQYF. CDR3 DNA: TGTGCCAGCAGCTTCCGACCAGGGACTCCCAGCTCCTACGAGCAGTACTTC. The chain carries TRBV11-2 and TRBJ2-7, with D perhaps TRBD2 (6 bases). In germline, CDR1 is SGHAT, CDR2 FQNNGV. The ends were cut back, 3 bases at V and 0 bases at J, with 18 bases in the middle. The CDR3 spans 17 residues. The full variable domain, completed using reference TRBV11-2 and TRBJ2-7, is EAGVAQSPRYKIIEKRQSVAFWCNPISGHATLYWYQQILGQGPKLLIQFQNNGVVDDSQLPKDRFSAERLKGVDSTLKIQPAKLEDSAVYLCASSFRPGTPSSYEQYFGPGTRLTVT.